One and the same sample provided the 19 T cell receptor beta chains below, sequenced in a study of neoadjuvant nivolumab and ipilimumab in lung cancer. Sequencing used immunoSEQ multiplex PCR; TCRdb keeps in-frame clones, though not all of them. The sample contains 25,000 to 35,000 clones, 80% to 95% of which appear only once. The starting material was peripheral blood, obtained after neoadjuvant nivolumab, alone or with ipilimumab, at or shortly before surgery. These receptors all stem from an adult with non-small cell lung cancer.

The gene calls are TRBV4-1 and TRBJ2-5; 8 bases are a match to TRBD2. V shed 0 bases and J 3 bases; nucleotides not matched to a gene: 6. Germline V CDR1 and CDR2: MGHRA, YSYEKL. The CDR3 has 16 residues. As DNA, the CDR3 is TGCGCCAGCAGCCAAGAGGGGCAAGCGGGAGAAGAGACCCAGTACTTC. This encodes CASSQEGQAGEETQYF.

The CDR3 sequence is CASSQDEGRTGELFF. The CDR3 DNA reads TGCGCCAGCAGCCAAGACGAGGGTAGGACCGGGGAGCTGTTTTTT. The chain links TRBV4-1 to TRBJ2-2; possibly TRBD2 for D (5 bases). The CDR3 is made up of 15 amino acids. Trimming pared 0 bases from V and 5 bases from J, leaving 10 bases between. Germline CDR1 reads MGHRA; CDR2 reads YSYEKL.

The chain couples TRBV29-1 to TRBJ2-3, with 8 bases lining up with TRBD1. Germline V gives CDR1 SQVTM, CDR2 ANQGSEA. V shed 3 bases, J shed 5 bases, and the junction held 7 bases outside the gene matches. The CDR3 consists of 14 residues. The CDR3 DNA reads TGCAGCGTTGATTCACCAACAGGGGGAGATACGCAGTATTTT. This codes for CSVDSPTGGDTQYF.

CDR3 sequence: CARREGSVGELFF. CDR3 coding DNA: TGTGCCAGGAGGGAGGGATCCGTCGGGGAGCTGTTTTTT. The chain links TRBV7-9 to TRBJ2-2; 7 nucleotides agree with TRBD2. CDR3 length: 13 residues. Losses at the gene ends were 9 bases for V and 7 bases for J; bases not matched to a gene: 8. CDR1 and CDR2 from the germline V gene are SEHNR and FQNEAQ (reference sequence).

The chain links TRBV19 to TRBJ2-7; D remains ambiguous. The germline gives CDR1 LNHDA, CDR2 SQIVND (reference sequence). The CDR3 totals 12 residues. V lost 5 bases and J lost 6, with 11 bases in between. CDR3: CASSRTLGEQYF. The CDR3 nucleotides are TGTGCCAGTAGTCGAACCTTGGGCGAGCAGTACTTC.

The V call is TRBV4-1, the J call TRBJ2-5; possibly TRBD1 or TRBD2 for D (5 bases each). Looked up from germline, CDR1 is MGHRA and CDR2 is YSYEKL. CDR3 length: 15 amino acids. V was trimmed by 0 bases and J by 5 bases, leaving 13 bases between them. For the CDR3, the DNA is TGCGCCAGCAGCCAAGAGGGACCTGGGCGGGAGACCCAGTACTTC. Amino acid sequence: CASSQEGPGRETQYF.

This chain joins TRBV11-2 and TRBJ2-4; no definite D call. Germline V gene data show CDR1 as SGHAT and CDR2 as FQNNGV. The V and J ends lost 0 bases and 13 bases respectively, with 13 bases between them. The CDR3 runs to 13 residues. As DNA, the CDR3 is TGTGCCAGCAGCTTAGAAAAAGTGGGATTCCAGTACTTC. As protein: CASSLEKVGFQYF. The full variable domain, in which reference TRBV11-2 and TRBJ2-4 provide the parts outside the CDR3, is EAGVAQSPRYKIIEKRQSVAFWCNPISGHATLYWYQQILGQGPKLLIQFQNNGVVDDSQLPKDRFSAERLKGVDSTLKIQPAKLEDSAVYLCASSLEKVGFQYFGAGTRLSVL.

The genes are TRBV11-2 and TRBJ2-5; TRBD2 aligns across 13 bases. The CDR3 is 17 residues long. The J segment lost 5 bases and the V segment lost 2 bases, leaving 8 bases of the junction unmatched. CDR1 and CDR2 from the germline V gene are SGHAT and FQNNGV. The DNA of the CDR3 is TGTGCCAGCAGCTTACTTGGACTAGCGGGAGTCCGCGAGACCCAGTACTTC. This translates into CASSLLGLAGVRETQYF.

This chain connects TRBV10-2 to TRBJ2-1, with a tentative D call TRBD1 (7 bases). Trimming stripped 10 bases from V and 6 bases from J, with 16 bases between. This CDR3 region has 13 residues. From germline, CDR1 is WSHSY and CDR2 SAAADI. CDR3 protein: CATLRGVGNEQFF. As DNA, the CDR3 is TGCGCCACCCTCAGGGGGGTGGGCAATGAGCAGTTCTTC.

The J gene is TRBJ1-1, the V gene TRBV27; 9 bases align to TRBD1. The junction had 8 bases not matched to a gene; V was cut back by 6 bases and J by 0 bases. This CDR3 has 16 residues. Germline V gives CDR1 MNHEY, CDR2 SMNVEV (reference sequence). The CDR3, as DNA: TGTGCCAGCAGCCGGGGACAGGGCAAACTGAACACTGAAGCTTTCTTT. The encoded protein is CASSRGQGKLNTEAFF.

CDR3: CASSLAQREGPDTQYF. CDR3 DNA sequence: TGTGCCAGCAGCTTGGCCCAGCGGGAGGGCCCAGATACGCAGTATTTT. The chain recombines TRBV5-4 with TRBJ2-3, with TRBD2 identical over 10 bases. This CDR3 is 16 amino acids long. CDR1 SGHNT and CDR2 YYREEE come from the germline V gene (reference sequence). The V gene end was trimmed by 0 bases and the J gene end by 4 bases; junction bases not matched to a gene: 5.

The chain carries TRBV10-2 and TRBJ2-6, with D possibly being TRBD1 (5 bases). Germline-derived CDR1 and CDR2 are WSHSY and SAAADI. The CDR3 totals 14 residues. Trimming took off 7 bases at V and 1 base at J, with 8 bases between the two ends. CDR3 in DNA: TGCGCCAGCAAGGCAGGGTCTGGGGCCAACGTCCTGACTTTC. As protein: CASKAGSGANVLTF.

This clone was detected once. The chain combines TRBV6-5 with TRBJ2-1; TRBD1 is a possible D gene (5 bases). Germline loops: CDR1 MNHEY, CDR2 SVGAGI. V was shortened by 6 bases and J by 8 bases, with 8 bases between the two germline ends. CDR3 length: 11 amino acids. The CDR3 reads CASRWGHEQFF. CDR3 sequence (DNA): TGTGCCAGCAGGTGGGGCCATGAGCAGTTCTTC.

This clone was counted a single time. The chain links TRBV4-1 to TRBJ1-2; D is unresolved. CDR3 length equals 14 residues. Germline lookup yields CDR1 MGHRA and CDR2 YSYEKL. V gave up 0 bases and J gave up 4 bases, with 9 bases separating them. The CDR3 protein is CASSQDPLLYGYTF. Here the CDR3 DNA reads TGCGCCAGCAGCCAAGATCCCCTCCTCTATGGCTACACCTTC.

CDR3 DNA: TGTGCCAGCTCACCAACAGGAGATACGCAGTATTTT. Residues: CASSPTGDTQYF. The gene calls are TRBV18 and TRBJ2-3; a possible D gene is TRBD1 (5 bases). Germline values: CDR1 KGHSH, CDR2 LQKENI. V was cut by 2 bases and J by 5 bases, with 5 bases left in between. CDR3 length equals 12 residues. The variable domain in full, with the rest retrieved from reference TRBV18 and TRBJ2-3, is NAGVMQNPRHLVRRRGQEARLRCSPMKGHSHVYWYRQLPEEGLKFMVYLQKENIIDESGMPKERFSAEFPKEGPSILRIQQVVRGDSAAYFCASSPTGDTQYFGPGTRLTVL.

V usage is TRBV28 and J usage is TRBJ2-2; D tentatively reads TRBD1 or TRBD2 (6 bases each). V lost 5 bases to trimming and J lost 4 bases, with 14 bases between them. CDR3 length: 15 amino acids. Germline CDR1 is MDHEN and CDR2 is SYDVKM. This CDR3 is CASSLGGLLTGELFF. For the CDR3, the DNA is TGTGCCAGCAGTCTAGGGGGACTCCTCACCGGGGAGCTGTTTTTT.

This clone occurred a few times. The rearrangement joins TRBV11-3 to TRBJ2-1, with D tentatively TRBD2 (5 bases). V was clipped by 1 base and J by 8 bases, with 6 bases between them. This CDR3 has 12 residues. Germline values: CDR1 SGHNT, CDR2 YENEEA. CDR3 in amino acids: CASSLVGDEQFF. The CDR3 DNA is TGTGCCAGCAGCTTAGTCGGGGATGAGCAGTTCTTC.

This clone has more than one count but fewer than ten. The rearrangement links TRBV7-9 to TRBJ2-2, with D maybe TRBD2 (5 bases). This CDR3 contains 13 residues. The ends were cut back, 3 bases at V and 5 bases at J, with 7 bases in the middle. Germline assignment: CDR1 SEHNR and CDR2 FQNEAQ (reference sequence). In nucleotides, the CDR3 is TGTGCCAGCAGCTTCGGGGTTACCGGGGAGCTGTTTTTT. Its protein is CASSFGVTGELFF.

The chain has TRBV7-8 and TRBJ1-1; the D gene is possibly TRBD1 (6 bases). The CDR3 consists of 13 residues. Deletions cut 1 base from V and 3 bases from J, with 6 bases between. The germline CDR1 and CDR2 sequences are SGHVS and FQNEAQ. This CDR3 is CASSLDRDTEAFF. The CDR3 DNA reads TGTGCCAGCAGCTTAGACAGGGACACTGAAGCTTTCTTT.